This TCR beta chain stems from a study of T cells after yellow fever vaccination. The germline V gene has CDR1 SGHTA and CDR2 FQGNSA. The CDR3 consists of 17 residues. Trimming removed 4 bases from V and 0 bases from J; junction bases left unmatched: 8. Each CDR3 protein is one row after TCRdb ran MiXCR on the 5' RACE reads. Of 200,000 to 300,000 distinct CDR3 sequences listed, 6.5% to 7.5% are singletons. Only a few counts were recorded for this clonotype. V and J are TRBV7-2 and TRBJ1-3, with 8 bases aligning to TRBD1. The sequence derives from a man in his thirties or forties who received the YFV17D yellow fever vaccine. Source: CD4+ T cells sorted from PBMCs, taken on the day of the yellow fever booster vaccination. The CDR3 is CASSSRTGTSSGNTIYF. As DNA, the CDR3 is TGTGCCAGCAGCTCCAGGACAGGGACGAGCTCTGGAAACACCATATATTTT.